The 7 T cell receptor beta chains given below trace back to one sample, sequenced in a study of coeliac disease. The protocol was immunoSEQ multiplex PCR, while the TCRdb copy is restricted to in-frame clones and leaves out a portion. The sample has around 6,500 clones, approximately 70% seen once. Sample: lamina propria lymphocytes from the gut. These receptors all stem from a middle-aged man with active celiac disease.

J is TRBJ1-1 and V is TRBV14; 9 bases agree with TRBD1. CDR3 length: 16 residues. Trimming took 4 bases from V and 5 from J; bases not matched to a gene: 11. CDR1 and CDR2 from the germline V gene are SGHDN and FVKESK. CDR3 DNA: TGTGCCAGCAGCCCATACAGGGGGCGTAACCGGACTGAAGCTTTCTTT. It yields the protein CASSPYRGRNRTEAFF.

Only a few counts were recorded for this clone. The chain employs TRBV18 and TRBJ1-4; TRBD1 matches at 12 bases. There are 16 residues in the CDR3. V lost 6 bases and J lost 5; bases outside the gene matches: 7. The germline V gene has CDR1 KGHSH and CDR2 LQKENI. This chain's CDR3 is CASSPGTGGANEKLFF. The CDR3 nucleotides read TGTGCCAGCTCCCCCGGGACAGGGGGCGCGAATGAAAAACTGTTTTTT.

This clone was detected only a few times. The chain links TRBV14 to TRBJ2-3; TRBD2 agrees at 10 bases. The CDR3 is made up of 21 amino acids. J was trimmed by 6 bases and V by 0 bases; bases with no gene match: 21. Germline CDR1 SGHDN, CDR2 FVKESK. The CDR3 DNA reads as TGTGCCAGCAGCCAAGATCTTCCCCGGACTAGCGGTCCCAAAAAGCGGGATACGCAGTATTTT. It translates to CASSQDLPRTSGPKKRDTQYF.

The rearrangement joins TRBV28 to TRBJ1-6; D gene uncertain. Trimming stripped 1 base from V and 12 bases from J, with 10 bases between. The CDR3 has 13 residues. Germline V gives CDR1 MDHEN, CDR2 SYDVKM. Here the CDR3 reads CASSLLGAGPLHF. As DNA, the CDR3 is TGTGCCAGCAGTTTATTGGGCGCAGGACCCCTCCACTTT.

The genes are TRBV6-4 and TRBJ2-2; the match to TRBD1 covers 7 bases. The germline V gene has CDR1 MRHNA and CDR2 SNTAGT. The CDR3 totals 14 residues. V shed 5 bases and J 3 bases; nucleotides not matched to a gene: 3. The CDR3 loop reads CASSLQGDTGELFF. In nucleotides, the CDR3 is TGTGCCAGCAGTCTCCAGGGGGACACCGGGGAGCTGTTTTTT.

V gene TRBV7-2 combines with J gene TRBJ2-1; D uncertain. The CDR3 is made up of 13 amino acids. Germline-derived CDR1 and CDR2 are SGHTA and FQGNSA. Trimming cost V 1 base and J 7 bases, with 8 bases left between them. CDR3 sequence reads: CASSLGPSNEQFF. The CDR3 DNA is TGTGCCAGCAGCTTAGGGCCGTCGAATGAGCAGTTCTTC.

The rearrangement links TRBV9 to TRBJ2-1; 7 positions agree with TRBD1. This CDR3 region has 17 residues. Trimming took 0 bases from V and 4 from J; bases not matched to a gene: 10. CDR1 is SGDLS, CDR2 YYNGEE, per germline. CDR3 in DNA: TGTGCCAGCAGCGTAGGGTGGGGGACAGCAAAGTACAATGAGCAGTTCTTC. Translation: CASSVGWGTAKYNEQFF.